The 20 T cell receptor beta chains reported below all come from one sample, sequenced in a study of blood T cell repertoires in COVID-19. Repertoires were generated with immunoSEQ multiplex PCR, while TCRdb's copy carries only in-frame clones and drops some. The sample carries approximately 260,000 clones, about nine tenths recorded once. Sequenced material: peripheral blood. Receptors were obtained from a man in his sixties who had recovered from COVID-19.

The chain has TRBV9 and TRBJ1-1; 7 positions match TRBD1. The CDR3 is made up of 15 amino acids. Trimming at V came to 1 base and at J to 2 bases, leaving 5 bases not matched to a gene. Germline assignment: CDR1 SGDLS and CDR2 YYNGEE. The CDR3 DNA reads TGTGCCAGCAGCGTAACGGGACAGCCCAACACTGAAGCTTTCTTT. Residues: CASSVTGQPNTEAFF.

The chain carries TRBV5-1 and TRBJ2-5; 7 positions match TRBD2. Germline V gives CDR1 SGHRS, CDR2 YFSETQ. The CDR3 runs to 15 residues. The V and J ends lost 0 bases and 7 bases, in that order; junction bases with no gene match: 9. This CDR3 reads CASSLGGSGDWTQYF. The CDR3, as DNA: TGCGCCAGCAGCTTGGGGGGAAGCGGGGACTGGACCCAGTACTTC.

The V and J genes are TRBV29-1 and TRBJ1-1; 8 nucleotides agree with TRBD1. Germline V lookup: CDR1 SQVTM, CDR2 ANQGSEA. Trimming took 4 bases from V and 7 from J; bases not matched to a gene: 8. The CDR3 spans 13 residues. DNA for the CDR3: TGCAGCGTTGTTGTTGACAGGGGCAGTGAAGCTTTCTTT. Protein: CSVVVDRGSEAFF.

The genes are TRBV19 and TRBJ1-3; D perhaps matches TRBD1 (6 bases). V lost 7 bases and J 3 bases, leaving 19 bases between the germline ends. This CDR3 contains 16 residues. The germline CDR1 and CDR2 sequences are LNHDA and SQIVND (reference sequence). DNA for the CDR3: TGTGCCAGTACGGGCAGGGGATTTCTCTTTGGAAACACCATATATTTT. It yields the protein CASTGRGFLFGNTIYF.

The V and J genes are TRBV18 and TRBJ1-1; D unresolved. Trimming stripped 3 bases from V and 1 base from J, with 15 bases between. CDR3 length: 16 residues. CDR1 is KGHSH, CDR2 LQKENI, per germline. The CDR3 DNA reads as TGTGCCAGCTCACCGTCGACGTTGGCGGCGAACACTGAAGCTTTCTTT. Amino acids: CASSPSTLAANTEAFF.

V and J are TRBV7-7 and TRBJ2-2; D may be TRBD1 (6 bases). V was cut by 4 bases and J by 4 bases, with 19 bases left in between. Germline V lookup: CDR1 SSHAT, CDR2 FNYEAQ (reference sequence). This CDR3 has 17 amino acids. This CDR3 is CASSYNSGARGTGELFF. As DNA, the CDR3 is TGTGCCAGCAGCTACAACTCAGGGGCCCGGGGCACCGGGGAGCTGTTTTTT.

The V call is TRBV4-2, the J call TRBJ2-7, with 11 positions matching TRBD2. The CDR3 is 18 amino acids. CDR1 is LGHNA, CDR2 YNFKEQ, per germline. The V gene end was trimmed by 1 base and the J gene end by 0 bases; junction bases not matched to a gene: 8. CDR3 amino acids: CASSQGATSGGRSYEQYF. CDR3 sequence (DNA): TGTGCCAGCAGCCAAGGCGCTACTAGCGGGGGACGCTCCTACGAGCAGTACTTC.

J is TRBJ1-3 and V is TRBV6-2 or TRBV6-3, with a weak D call TRBD1 (6 bases). V lost 2 bases and J lost 3, with 11 bases in between. The germline V gene has CDR1 MNHEY and CDR2 SVGEGT. The CDR3 covers 15 residues. The CDR3 protein is CASSYRQGYGNTIYF. The CDR3 region has the DNA TGTGCCAGCAGTTACCGTCAGGGGTATGGAAACACCATATATTTT.

The V gene is TRBV30, the J gene TRBJ1-1; a weak D match, TRBD1 (6 bases). The CDR3 totals 11 residues. Germline V CDR1 and CDR2: GTSNPN, SVGIG (reference sequence). Between the trimmed V and J ends, which lost 3 bases and 4 bases, there was a span of 6 bases. CDR3 amino acids: CAWRGATEAFF. The CDR3 DNA reads TGTGCCTGGAGGGGGGCCACTGAAGCTTTCTTT.

The chain is built from TRBV27 and TRBJ1-6; possible D gene TRBD1, 6 bases. The CDR3 contains 17 residues. V was cut by 3 bases and J by 5 bases, with 17 bases left in between. Germline CDR1 MNHEY, CDR2 SMNVEV (reference sequence). The CDR3 DNA reads TGTGCCAGCAGTTTTAGGTTACAGGGCACGGATAATTCACCCCTCCACTTT. Its protein product is CASSFRLQGTDNSPLHF.

This clone came up once. The chain couples TRBV5-1 to TRBJ1-1; no definite D call. V lost 3 bases and J lost 0, with 9 bases in between. The CDR3 is 14 residues long. The germline gives CDR1 SGHRS, CDR2 YFSETQ. CDR3 sequence reads: CASSSGLMNTEAFF. The DNA for the CDR3 is TGCGCCAGCAGCTCTGGACTAATGAACACTGAAGCTTTCTTT.

V is TRBV2 and J is TRBJ2-5; 10 bases are a match to TRBD2. V shed 6 bases, J shed 5 bases, and the junction held 9 bases outside the gene matches. The CDR3 covers 15 residues. CDR1 and CDR2 (germline): SNHLY, FYNNEI. CDR3 in amino acids: CASSRERGGLETQYF. The DNA for the CDR3 is TGTGCCAGCAGCAGGGAGCGGGGGGGCCTGGAGACCCAGTACTTC.

Here the CDR3 DNA reads TGTGCCAGCAGCCAAGATTTTCGGACAGGGAGACAGCCCCAGCATTTT. This translates into CASSQDFRTGRQPQHF. This chain connects TRBV3-1 (or the pseudogene TRBV3-2) to TRBJ1-5, with 8 bases aligning to TRBD1. The germline CDR1 and CDR2 sequences are LGHDT and YNNKEL (reference sequence). This CDR3 spans 16 amino acids. V shed 0 bases, J shed 7 bases, and the junction held 8 bases outside the gene matches.

The rearrangement uses TRBV19 and TRBJ2-3, with TRBD2 identical over 11 bases. Germline V gene data show CDR1 as LNHDA and CDR2 as SQIVND (reference sequence). J lost 1 base, V lost 10 bases, and 10 bases had no gene match. The CDR3 runs to 16 residues. The DNA of the CDR3 is TGTGCCAAAACTAGCGGGGGCCCCTCCGGCACAGATACGCAGTATTTT. Translation: CAKTSGGPSGTDTQYF.

This chain uses TRBV28 with TRBJ2-7; possible D gene TRBD1, 6 bases. The ends were cut back, 7 bases at V and 5 bases at J, with 18 bases in the middle. The germline V gene encodes CDR1 MDHEN and CDR2 SYDVKM. The CDR3 covers 14 residues. CDR3 coding DNA: TGTGCCAGCACCAAGGGAACAGGGAGTAACGAGCAGTACGTC. This gives the protein CASTKGTGSNEQYV.

V and J are TRBV7-9 and TRBJ1-3; weak D call: TRBD1 (5 bases). Germline assignment: CDR1 SEHNR and CDR2 FQNEAQ (reference sequence). The V gene lost 3 bases and the J gene lost 0 bases, with 9 bases spanning the gap. The CDR3 has 15 amino acids. The CDR3 bases are TGTGCCAGCAGCTTTGGACAAATCTCTGGAAACACCATATATTTT. This codes for CASSFGQISGNTIYF.

This clone was seen only once. V gene TRBV12-3 or TRBV12-4 combines with J gene TRBJ1-6; possible D gene TRBD1, 6 bases. Trimming cost V 9 bases and J 10 bases, with 13 bases left between them. This CDR3 comprises 12 residues. CDR3 sequence: CASTTGNSPLHF. The DNA of the CDR3 is TGTGCCAGTACAACAGGGAACTCACCCCTCCACTTT.

This clone was found once. The gene calls are TRBV3-1 (or the pseudogene TRBV3-2) and TRBJ1-6; D call uncertain. Germline V gives CDR1 LGHDT, CDR2 YNNKEL (reference sequence). The CDR3 loop spans 12 amino acids. V was pared by 8 bases and J by 7 bases, with 9 bases between. CDR3: CASGLANSPLHF. In DNA form, the CDR3 reads TGTGCCAGCGGGCTGGCGAATTCACCCCTCCACTTT.

The chain is built from TRBV11-2 and TRBJ2-5; possibly TRBD2 for D (7 bases). The germline V gene has CDR1 SGHAT and CDR2 FQNNGV. V was clipped by 1 base and J by 1 base, with 16 bases between them. This CDR3 spans 17 amino acids. The CDR3 reads CASSLGTRGGIQETQYF. Here the CDR3 DNA reads TGTGCCAGCAGCTTAGGGACTAGGGGGGGGATCCAAGAGACCCAGTACTTC.

This clone has a count of ten or more. V gene TRBV6-5 combines with J gene TRBJ2-7; D not resolved. The CDR3 is 10 amino acids. V was cut by 8 bases and J by 4 bases, with 6 bases left in between. The germline gives CDR1 MNHEY, CDR2 SVGAGI. The CDR3 loop is CASGQYEQYF. In DNA form, the CDR3 reads TGTGCCAGCGGGCAGTACGAGCAGTACTTC.